The rows below give T cell receptor beta chains drawn from one sample of a study of OX40 agonist ivuxolimab in advanced cancers. Generated by immunoSEQ multiplex PCR, the TCRdb table keeps only in-frame clones and is missing some. The sample lists tens of thousands of clones, 92% seen once, with around 0.54% in the top ten. Sequences were derived from CD4+ or CD8+ T cells sorted from blood, sampled in a trial of the OX40 agonist ivuxolimab. These receptors came from an adult with an advanced solid tumor such as melanoma, head and neck, liver or kidney cancer. The CDR3 runs from the conserved cysteine through the conserved F or W. Each record gives: J gene, D gene, V gene, clone size, CDR3 protein, CDR3 DNA. The D gene is left open where the match is weak. Part of the rows lack a size; the others show once, few, many or a class for expanded clones.

TRBJ2-7 NA TRBV6-5 NA CASKEGGGGEQYF TGTGCCAGCAAGGAAGGTGGGGGCGGCGAGCAGTACTTC
TRBJ2-1 NA TRBV5-1 few CASSFYEGFNEQFF TGCGCCAGCAGCTTTTATGAGGGCTTCAATGAGCAGTTCTTC
TRBJ1-1 TRBD1 TRBV30 NA CAWKRDRDTEAFF TGTGCCTGGAAACGGGACAGGGACACTGAAGCTTTCTTT
TRBJ1-2 NA TRBV10-3 NA CAISETREYGYTF TGTGCCATCAGTGAGACCAGGGAGTACGGCTACACCTTC
TRBJ2-1 NA TRBV6-5 NA CASRQGWGNEQFF TGTGCCAGCAGACAGGGTTGGGGCAATGAGCAGTTCTTC
TRBJ2-3 TRBD2 TRBV6-1 NA CASPGLAGNTDTQYF TGTGCCAGCCCCGGACTAGCGGGGAACACAGATACGCAGTATTTT
TRBJ2-1 NA TRBV9 NA CASSVAQGRYNEQFF TGTGCCAGCAGCGTAGCTCAGGGGCGCTACAATGAGCAGTTCTTC
TRBJ1-4 TRBD1 TRBV30 NA CAWNIQGGSGEKLFF TGTGCCTGGAATATACAGGGGGGGTCCGGTGAAAAACTGTTTTTT
TRBJ2-5 TRBD2 TRBV29-1 NA CSVGLAVETQYF TGCAGCGTTGGACTAGCGGTAGAGACCCAGTACTTC
TRBJ2-1 NA TRBV25-1 NA CASTLPGGHNNEQFF TGTGCCAGCACGCTTCCGGGGGGCCACAACAATGAGCAGTTCTTC
TRBJ2-3 TRBD1 TRBV5-4 NA CASSRRQGAGTDTQYF TGTGCCAGCAGCCGGAGACAGGGGGCGGGCACAGATACGCAGTATTTT